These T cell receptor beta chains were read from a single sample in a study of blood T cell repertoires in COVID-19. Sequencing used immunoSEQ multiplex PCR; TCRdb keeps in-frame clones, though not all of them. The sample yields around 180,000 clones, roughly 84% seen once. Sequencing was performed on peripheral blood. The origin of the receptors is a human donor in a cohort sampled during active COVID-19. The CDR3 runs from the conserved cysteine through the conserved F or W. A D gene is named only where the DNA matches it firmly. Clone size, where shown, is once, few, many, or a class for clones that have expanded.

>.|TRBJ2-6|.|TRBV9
CASSETVSGANVLTF
TGTGCCAGCAGCGAGACAGTCTCTGGGGCCAACGTCCTGACTTTC
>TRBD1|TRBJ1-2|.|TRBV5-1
CASSLDRGTNGYTF
TGCGCCAGCAGCTTGGACAGGGGAACGAATGGCTACACCTTC
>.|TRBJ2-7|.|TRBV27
CASSELPYYEQYF
TGTGCCAGCAGTGAACTACCATATTACGAGCAGTACTTC
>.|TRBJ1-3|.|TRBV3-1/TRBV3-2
CASSLRGEARNTIYF
TGTGCCAGCAGCCTTCGGGGGGAAGCCAGAAACACCATATATTTT
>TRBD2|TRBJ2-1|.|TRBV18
CASSPGLAGVAYNEQFF
TGTGCCAGCTCACCCGGACTAGCGGGAGTGGCCTACAATGAGCAGTTCTTC
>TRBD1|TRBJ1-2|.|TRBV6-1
CASSGLGQGGRNGYTF
TGTGCCAGCAGTGGCCTCGGACAGGGAGGACGGAATGGCTACACCTTC
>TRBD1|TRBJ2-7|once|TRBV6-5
CASSYSFVGQLREQYF
TGTGCCAGCAGTTATTCCTTTGTGGGACAGCTTCGGGAGCAGTACTTC
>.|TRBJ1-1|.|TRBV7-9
CASSPKGVWNTEAFF
TGTGCCAGCAGCCCAAAGGGGGTCTGGAATACTGAAGCTTTCTTT
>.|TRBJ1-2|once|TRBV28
CASSSGRGYTF
TGTGCCAGCAGTTCAGGGCGGGGCTACACCTTC
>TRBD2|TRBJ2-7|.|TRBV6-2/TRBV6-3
CASSYSNQREGEQYF
TGTGCCAGCAGTTACTCGAACCAGCGGGAGGGAGAGCAGTACTTC
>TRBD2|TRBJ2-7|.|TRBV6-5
CASSYSLAGVSEQYF
TGTGCCAGCAGTTACTCGCTAGCGGGAGTCAGCGAGCAGTACTTC
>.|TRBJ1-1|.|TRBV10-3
CAITPTDLNTEAFF
TGTGCCATCACCCCGACAGACCTGAACACTGAAGCTTTCTTT
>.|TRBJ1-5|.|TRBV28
CASSPFDIGNQPQHF
TGTGCCAGCAGCCCCTTTGACATCGGCAATCAGCCCCAGCATTTT
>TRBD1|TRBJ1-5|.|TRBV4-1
CASSHLTGQGARGNQPQHF
TGCGCCAGCAGCCACCTCACGGGGCAGGGGGCGAGGGGCAATCAGCCCCAGCATTTT
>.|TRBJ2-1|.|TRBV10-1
CASSPGYEQFF
TGCGCCAGCAGCCCAGGCTATGAGCAGTTCTTC
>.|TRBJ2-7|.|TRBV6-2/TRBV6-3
CASSYGAGLAYEQYF
TGTGCCAGCAGTTACGGCGCAGGACTGGCCTACGAGCAGTACTTC
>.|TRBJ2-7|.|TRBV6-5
CASSYGFGFRYEQYF
TGTGCCAGCAGTTATGGGTTCGGGTTCCGGTACGAGCAGTACTTC
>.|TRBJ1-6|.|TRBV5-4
CASSLGEVLHF
TGTGCCAGCAGCTTGGGGGAGGTGCTCCACTTT
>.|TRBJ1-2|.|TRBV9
CASSVTDYGYTF
TGTGCCAGCAGCGTAACAGACTATGGCTACACCTTC
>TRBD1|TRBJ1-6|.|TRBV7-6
CASSLGDRVYYNSPLHF
TGTGCCAGCAGCTTGGGGGACAGAGTCTACTATAATTCACCCCTCCACTTT
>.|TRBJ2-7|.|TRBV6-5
CASERASAPYEQYF
TGTGCCAGCGAGAGGGCTAGCGCTCCCTACGAGCAGTACTTC
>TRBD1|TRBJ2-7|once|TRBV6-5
CASSYSGQGAYEQYF
TGTGCCAGCAGTTACTCGGGTCAGGGGGCCTACGAGCAGTACTTC
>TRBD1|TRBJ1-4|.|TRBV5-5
CASSFQGVTTRLGEKLFF
TGTGCCAGCAGCTTTCAGGGGGTCACCACAAGGCTTGGCGAAAAACTGTTTTTT
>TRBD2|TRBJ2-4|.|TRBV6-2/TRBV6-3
CASSYGFGGAGGSKNIQYF
TGTGCCAGCAGTTACGGTTTCGGGGGGGCCGGCGGGTCCAAAAACATTCAGTACTTC
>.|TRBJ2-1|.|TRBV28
CASRGALYNEQFF
TGTGCCAGCAGGGGGGCCCTCTACAATGAGCAGTTCTTC
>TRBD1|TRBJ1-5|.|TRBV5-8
CASSFRTGVVSQPQHF
TGTGCCAGCAGCTTCCGTACAGGGGTTGTAAGTCAGCCCCAGCATTTT
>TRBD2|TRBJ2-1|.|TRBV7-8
CASSLSGGEQFF
TGTGCCAGCAGCTTATCGGGAGGTGAGCAGTTCTTC
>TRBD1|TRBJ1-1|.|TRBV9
CASSPPRPTGLTEAFF
TGTGCCAGCAGCCCCCCCCGCCCGACAGGGCTCACTGAAGCTTTCTTT
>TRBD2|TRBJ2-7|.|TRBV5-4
CPSSLGASGGANEQYF
TGTCCCAGCAGCTTGGGGGCTAGCGGGGGGGCTAACGAGCAGTACTTC
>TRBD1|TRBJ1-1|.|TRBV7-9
CASSLEAGGAWTEAFF
TGTGCCAGCAGCTTAGAGGCAGGGGGCGCGTGGACTGAAGCTTTCTTT
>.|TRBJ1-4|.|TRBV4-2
CASSQGAKSEKLFF
TGTGCCAGCAGCCAAGGGGCAAAGTCGGAAAAACTGTTTTTT
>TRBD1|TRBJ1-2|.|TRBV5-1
CASSLGQGAPRSYGYTF
TGCGCCAGCAGCTTGGGACAGGGGGCCCCACGTAGCTATGGCTACACCTTC
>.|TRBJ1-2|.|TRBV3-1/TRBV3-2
CASSQGPNGYTF
TGTGCCAGCAGTCAGGGTCCCAATGGCTACACCTTC
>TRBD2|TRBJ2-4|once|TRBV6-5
CASSYRSGSTVNIQYF
TGTGCCAGCAGCTACCGGAGCGGGAGTACTGTAAACATTCAGTACTTC
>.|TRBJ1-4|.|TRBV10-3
CATRDEGDEKLFF
TGTGCCACCAGGGACGAAGGGGATGAAAAACTGTTTTTT
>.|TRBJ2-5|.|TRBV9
CASSVSPGQETQYF
TGTGCCAGCAGCGTAAGTCCAGGGCAAGAGACCCAGTACTTC
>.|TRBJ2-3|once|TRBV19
CASSTRGWSSTDTQYF
TGTGCCAGTAGTACCCGGGGGTGGTCTAGCACAGATACGCAGTATTTT
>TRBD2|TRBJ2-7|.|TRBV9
CASSVDSGSYEQYF
TGTGCCAGCAGCGTAGATAGCGGGAGTTACGAGCAGTACTTC
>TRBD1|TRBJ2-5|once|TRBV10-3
CAISESGQGREETQYF
TGTGCCATCAGTGAGTCCGGACAGGGCAGGGAAGAGACCCAGTACTTC
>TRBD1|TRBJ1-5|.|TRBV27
CASSPGQGAQPQHF
TGTGCCAGCAGTCCGGGACAGGGGGCCCAGCCCCAGCATTTT
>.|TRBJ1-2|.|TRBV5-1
CASSLDRGANYGYTF
TGCGCCAGCAGCTTGGATCGAGGAGCTAACTATGGCTACACCTTC
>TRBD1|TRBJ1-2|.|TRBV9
CASSAQDRANYGYTF
TGTGCCAGCAGCGCCCAAGACAGGGCTAACTATGGCTACACCTTC
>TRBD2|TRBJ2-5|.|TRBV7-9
CASSLPTSGSLGTQYF
TGTGCCAGCAGCTTACCGACTAGCGGGAGTCTCGGGACCCAGTACTTC
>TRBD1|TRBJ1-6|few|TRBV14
CASSQDRGNSPLHF
TGTGCCAGCAGCCAAGACAGGGGGAATTCACCCCTCCACTTT
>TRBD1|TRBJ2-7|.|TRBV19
CASRGTGRTYEQYF
TGTGCCAGTAGGGGGACAGGGAGGACCTACGAGCAGTACTTC
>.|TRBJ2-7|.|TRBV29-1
CSASDNYEQYF
TGCAGCGCCTCGGACAACTACGAGCAGTACTTC
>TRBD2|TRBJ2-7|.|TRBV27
CASSLSMAGGSYEQYF
TGTGCCAGCAGTTTATCGATGGCGGGAGGCTCCTACGAGCAGTACTTC
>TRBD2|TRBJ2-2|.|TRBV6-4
CASSPGLAVFTGELFF
TGTGCCAGCAGTCCCGGACTAGCGGTGTTCACCGGGGAGCTGTTTTTT
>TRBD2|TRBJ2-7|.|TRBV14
CASSQDRAGAFSEQYF
TGTGCCAGCAGCCAAGATCGGGCGGGAGCCTTCAGCGAGCAGTACTTC
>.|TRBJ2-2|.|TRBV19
CASTGGNTGELFF
TGTGCCAGCACCGGGGGGAACACCGGGGAGCTGTTTTTT